This T cell receptor beta chain was captured by sequencing in a study of blood T cell repertoires in COVID-19. Study details: PBMCs, B-cell-depleted T cells, or T cells provided the cDNA or gDNA that made up the material.

All enrollees were about 18 to 90 years old and from fewer than 25 US areas. Participants' reported clinical history set cohort assignment. Using immunoSEQ multiplex PCR, the repertoire was profiled, and TCRdb retains in-frame clones only, with some absent. The table shows hundreds of thousands of clones, with around 88% occurring only once. Germline trimming cut 9 bases from V and 1 base from J; bases unmatched to any gene: 4. Germline values: CDR1 SNHLY, CDR2 FYNNEI. The CDR3 has 14 residues. This chain joins TRBV2 and TRBJ2-7; 12 nucleotides match TRBD2. The TCR comes from a woman between 50 and 59 years old with acute COVID-19. Sequenced material: PBMCs or T cells enriched from blood (not recorded which). CDR3 sequence (DNA): TGTGCCAGAATGGGGACTAGCGGGTCCTACGAGCAGTACTTC. As protein: CARMGTSGSYEQYF. The full variable domain, rest sourced from reference TRBV2 and TRBJ2-7, is EPEVTQTPSHQVTQMGQEVILRCVPISNHLYFYWYRQILGQKVEFLVSFYNNEISEKSEIFDDQFSVERPDGSNFTLKIRSTKLEDSAMYFCARMGTSGSYEQYFGPGTRLTVT.